This paragraph reports one TCR beta chain. One base away lies a much larger clone, so this may be a sequencing read error. The CDR3 has 12 residues. V was shortened by 2 bases and J by 1 base, with 3 bases between the two germline ends. Germline CDR1 reads MNHNY; CDR2 reads SVGAGI (reference sequence). This specimen belongs to a study of Ad26.COV2.S vaccination and SARS-CoV-2 variants. Treatment indicated: about 20 received Ad26.COV2.S at low or high dose, single or two shots; a few received placebo; per-sample allocation not given. Repertoires come from day 63 after the first vaccine or placebo injection. Profiled with immunoSEQ multiplex PCR; TCRdb holds only in-frame clones, not every one. The table shows some 400,000 clones, with about 89% occurring only once.

The receptor was isolated from a person aged 18 to 59 who received the Ad26.COV2.S COVID-19 vaccine or a placebo. Sequencing used peripheral blood, obtained in a trial of Ad26.COV2.S vaccine versus placebo. The rearrangement uses TRBV6-6 and TRBJ2-7, with D hard to call. CDR3 sequence: CASSYRSYEQYF. CDR3 nucleotides: TGTGCCAGCAGTTACAGGTCCTACGAGCAGTACTTC.